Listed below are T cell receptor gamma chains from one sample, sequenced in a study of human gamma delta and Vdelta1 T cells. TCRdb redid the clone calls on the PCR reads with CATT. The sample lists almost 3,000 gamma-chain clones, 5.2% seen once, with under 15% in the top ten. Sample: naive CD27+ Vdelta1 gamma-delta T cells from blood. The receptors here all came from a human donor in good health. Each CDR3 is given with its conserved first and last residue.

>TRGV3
CATWDRLRDYKKLF
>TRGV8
CATWDSHYYKKLF
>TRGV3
CATWDRRHYYKKLF
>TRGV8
CATLDNYYKKLF
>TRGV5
CAFWAYYKKLF
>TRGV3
CATWDLPFRYKKLF
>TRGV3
CATWDRPAHRYKKLF
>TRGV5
CATWDASNYYKKLF
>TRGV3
CATWDRRPNYYKKLF
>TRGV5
CATWDRENYYKKLF
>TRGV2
CATWDGRYYYKKLF
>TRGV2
CATWDGFCDKKLF
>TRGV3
CATWDRRRYKKLF
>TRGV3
CATWDRPVGHYYKKLF
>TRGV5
CATWDRPRGKKLF
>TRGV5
CATWDSYKKLF
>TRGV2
CATWDGQGYKKLF
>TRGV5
CATWDRRLNYYKKLF
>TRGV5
CATWDRHQYKKLF
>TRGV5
CATWDRRPPRKLF
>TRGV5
CATGWTYYKKLF
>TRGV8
CATWDPYKKLF
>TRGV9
CALGEMHYKKLF
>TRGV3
CATWDRPVNYYKKLF
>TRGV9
CALWEVHYKKLF